One sample yielded the 17 T cell receptor beta chains listed below, sequenced in a study of cytotoxic CD8 clonotypes in ibrutinib-treated CLL. TCRdb's table, derived via immunoSEQ multiplex PCR, lists solely in-frame clones and lacks some. The sample shows fewer than 400,000 clones, 60% to 80% of them seen only once. The sequenced sample was PBMCs, obtained after 36 months of ibrutinib treatment. The receptors were sampled from a human donor with chronic lymphocytic leukemia.

The CDR3 spells CASSLTDSYEQYF. The CDR3 DNA reads TGTGCCAGCAGTTTAACGGACAGCTACGAGCAGTACTTC. The chain employs TRBV27 and TRBJ2-7, with D perhaps TRBD1 (6 bases). Germline V gene lookup returns CDR1 MNHEY and CDR2 SMNVEV (reference sequence). The CDR3 length is 13 residues. V lost 2 bases, J lost 3 bases, and 8 bases lay in between.

This chain joins TRBV29-1 and TRBJ1-5; D gene ambiguous. V dropped 4 bases and J dropped 1 base, with 8 bases sitting between them. From germline, CDR1 is SQVTM and CDR2 ANQGSEA. The CDR3 is 13 residues long. For the CDR3, the DNA is TGCAGCGTTGGAAAGGACAGCAATCAGCCCCAGCATTTT. It translates to CSVGKDSNQPQHF.

The chain recombines TRBV28 with TRBJ1-2; unclear D gene. This CDR3 region has 12 residues. The germline V and J ends were trimmed by 1 base and 5 bases, with 5 bases remaining between them. Per germline, CDR1 MDHEN and CDR2 SYDVKM. The CDR3 DNA follows: TGTGCCAGCAGTTTATACCGATATGGCTACACCTTC. It specifies CASSLYRYGYTF.

This clone was counted between two and nine times. The chain employs TRBV19 and TRBJ2-2; 12 bases align to TRBD2. The CDR3 loop spans 17 amino acids. Germline V lookup: CDR1 LNHDA, CDR2 SQIVND (reference sequence). With V trimmed by 6 bases and J by 5 bases, 10 bases remained unmatched. The CDR3 sequence: CASSPPSGGAWTGELFF. The CDR3 DNA is TGTGCCAGTAGCCCACCTAGCGGGGGGGCCTGGACCGGGGAGCTGTTTTTT.

This chain connects TRBV2 to TRBJ2-5; TRBD1 agrees at 10 bases. The CDR3 runs to 15 residues. The V and J ends lost 5 bases and 1 base, in that order; junction bases with no gene match: 4. Germline V lookup: CDR1 SNHLY, CDR2 FYNNEI. For the CDR3, the DNA is TGTGCCAGCAGTAGGACAGGGGGTTTCCAAGAGACCCAGTACTTC. This sequence encodes CASSRTGGFQETQYF.

This clone was seen only a few times. The chain combines TRBV9 with TRBJ2-7; the D is unclear. Per the germline V gene, CDR1 is SGDLS and CDR2 is YYNGEE. Trimming cost V 0 bases and J 0 bases, with 10 bases left between them. The CDR3 spans 15 residues. The CDR3 reads CASSVGEGFSYEQYF. Here the CDR3 DNA reads TGTGCCAGCAGCGTAGGGGAAGGGTTCTCCTACGAGCAGTACTTC.

This clone has only one observation. This chain connects TRBV5-1 to TRBJ1-1; no reliable D call. From germline, CDR1 is SGHRS and CDR2 YFSETQ. This CDR3 is 12 amino acids long. The V end lost 5 bases, the J end lost 2 bases, and 7 bases lay between the germline ends. The CDR3 region has the DNA TGCGCCAGCAGACGAGACAACACTGAAGCTTTCTTT. Encoded protein: CASRRDNTEAFF. Looking up the rest from reference TRBV5-1 and TRBJ1-1 gives the full variable domain: KAGVTQTPRYLIKTRGQQVTLSCSPISGHRSVSWYQQTPGQGLQFLFEYFSETQRNKGNFPGRFSGRQFSNSRSEMNVSTLELGDSALYLCASRRDNTEAFFGQGTRLTVV.

The gene calls are TRBV2 and TRBJ1-6, with 8 nucleotides matching TRBD1. CDR1 is SNHLY, CDR2 FYNNEI, per germline. The junction had 7 bases not matched to a gene; V was cut back by 5 bases and J by 7 bases. This CDR3 is 15 amino acids long. The CDR3 DNA follows: TGTGCCAGCAGTCCCGCCGGGACAGGAAATTCACCCCTCCACTTT. It codes for CASSPAGTGNSPLHF.

The chain joins TRBV29-1 to TRBJ2-3, with TRBD1 identical over 8 bases. With V trimmed by 7 bases and J by 2 bases, 8 bases remained unmatched. This CDR3 contains 14 residues. CDR1 is SQVTM, CDR2 ANQGSEA, per germline. CDR3 sequence: CSDQGAPDTDTQYF. The CDR3, as DNA: TGCAGCGACCAGGGGGCCCCTGACACAGATACGCAGTATTTT.

Only a few counts were recorded for this clone. The rearrangement links TRBV29-1 to TRBJ2-3, with TRBD1 matching 8 bases. This CDR3 contains 13 residues. Germline V gene data show CDR1 as SQVTM and CDR2 as ANQGSEA. The trim removed 7 bases at V and 3 bases at J, leaving 6 bases unmatched. Here the CDR3 reads CSAAGGGTDTQYF. In DNA form, the CDR3 reads TGCAGCGCCGCAGGGGGCGGGACAGATACGCAGTATTTT.

Only one count was recorded for this clone. J is TRBJ1-6 and V is TRBV15; D uncertain. The CDR3 spans 14 residues. V lost 0 bases to trimming and J lost 10 bases, with 10 bases between them. CDR1 LNHNV and CDR2 YYDKDF come from the germline V gene (reference sequence). The CDR3 spells CATSRDGAISPLHF. CDR3 sequence (DNA): TGTGCCACCAGCAGAGACGGCGCCATCTCACCCCTCCACTTT.

This clone was counted between two and nine times. The chain has TRBV5-1 and TRBJ1-3; a possible D gene is TRBD1 (6 bases). Germline CDR1 SGHRS, CDR2 YFSETQ. The CDR3 extends over 14 amino acids. Trimming stripped 4 bases from V and 4 bases from J, with 12 bases between. DNA of the CDR3: TGCGCCAGCAGCCGGGACAATTGGGGAAACACCATATATTTT. Translating it yields CASSRDNWGNTIYF.

The rearrangement joins TRBV18 to TRBJ1-2, with D possibly TRBD1 on 5 matching bases. The germline V and J ends were trimmed by 1 base and 4 bases, with 13 bases remaining between them. The germline gives CDR1 KGHSH, CDR2 LQKENI. There are 15 residues in the CDR3. CDR3 sequence: CASSPLEGTLYGYTF. The CDR3, as DNA: TGTGCCAGCTCACCACTAGAGGGGACCCTCTATGGCTACACCTTC.

The V and J genes are TRBV5-1 and TRBJ2-7; 8 positions agree with TRBD1. This CDR3 comprises 14 residues. The germline CDR1 and CDR2 sequences are SGHRS and YFSETQ. Losses at the gene ends were 4 bases for V and 5 bases for J; bases not matched to a gene: 8. The CDR3 here is CASSPGQGFDEQYF. As DNA, the CDR3 is TGCGCCAGCAGCCCCGGACAGGGATTCGACGAGCAGTACTTC.

The V gene is TRBV6-5, the J gene TRBJ2-1, with D hard to call. The CDR3 loop spans 12 amino acids. Trimming took off 6 bases at V and 5 bases at J, with 8 bases between the two ends. Germline CDR1 and CDR2: MNHEY and SVGAGI. The CDR3 sequence: CASSPQNNEQFF. For the CDR3, the DNA is TGTGCCAGCAGCCCCCAAAACAATGAGCAGTTCTTC.

This clone was recorded a few times. J is TRBJ2-7 and V is TRBV15; no reliable D call. V was cut by 1 base and J by 3 bases, with 7 bases left in between. Germline CDR1 is LNHNV and CDR2 is YYDKDF (reference sequence). The CDR3 runs to 13 residues. CDR3 sequence: CATSRATGYEQYF. The DNA for the CDR3 is TGTGCCACCAGCAGAGCGACGGGCTACGAGCAGTACTTC.

V gene TRBV11-2 combines with J gene TRBJ2-5; 12 bases agree with TRBD2. J was trimmed by 5 bases and V by 0 bases; bases with no gene match: 4. Germline loops: CDR1 SGHAT, CDR2 FQNNGV. The CDR3 runs 16 residues. CDR3 DNA sequence: TGTGCCAGCAGCTTAGAAGCTAGCGGGGGGGCGGAGACCCAGTACTTC. Amino acid sequence: CASSLEASGGAETQYF.